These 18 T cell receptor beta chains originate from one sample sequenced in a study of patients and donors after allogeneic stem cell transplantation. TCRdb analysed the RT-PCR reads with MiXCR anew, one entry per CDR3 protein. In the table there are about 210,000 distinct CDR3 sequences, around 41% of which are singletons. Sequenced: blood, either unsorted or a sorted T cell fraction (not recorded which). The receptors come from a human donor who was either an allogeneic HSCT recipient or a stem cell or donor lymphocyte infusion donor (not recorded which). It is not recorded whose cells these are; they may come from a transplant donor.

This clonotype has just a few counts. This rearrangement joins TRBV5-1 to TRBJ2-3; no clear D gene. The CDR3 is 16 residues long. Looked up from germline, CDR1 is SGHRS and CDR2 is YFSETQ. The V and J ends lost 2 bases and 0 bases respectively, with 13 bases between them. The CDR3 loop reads CASSFTLGRSTDTQYF. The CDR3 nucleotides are TGCGCCAGCAGCTTTACCCTGGGCAGAAGCACAGATACGCAGTATTTT.

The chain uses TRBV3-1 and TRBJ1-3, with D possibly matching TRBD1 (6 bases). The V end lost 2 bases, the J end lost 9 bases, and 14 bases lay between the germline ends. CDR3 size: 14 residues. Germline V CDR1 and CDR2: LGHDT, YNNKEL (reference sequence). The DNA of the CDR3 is TGTGCCAGCAGCCAAAGGGGGGGACGAAGCACCATATATTTT. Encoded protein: CASSQRGGRSTIYF.

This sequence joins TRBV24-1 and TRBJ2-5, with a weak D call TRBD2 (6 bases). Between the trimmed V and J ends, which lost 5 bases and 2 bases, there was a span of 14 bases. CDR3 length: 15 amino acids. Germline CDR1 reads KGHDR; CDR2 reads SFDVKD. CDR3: CATSAGTLLQETQYF. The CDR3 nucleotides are TGTGCCACCAGTGCTGGGACTCTGCTTCAAGAGACCCAGTACTTC.

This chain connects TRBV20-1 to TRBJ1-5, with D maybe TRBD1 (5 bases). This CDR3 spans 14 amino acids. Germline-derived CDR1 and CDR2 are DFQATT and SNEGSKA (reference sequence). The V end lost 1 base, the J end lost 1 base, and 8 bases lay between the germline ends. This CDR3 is CSARVGGSNQPQHF. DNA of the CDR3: TGCAGTGCTAGAGTTGGGGGGAGCAATCAGCCCCAGCATTTT.

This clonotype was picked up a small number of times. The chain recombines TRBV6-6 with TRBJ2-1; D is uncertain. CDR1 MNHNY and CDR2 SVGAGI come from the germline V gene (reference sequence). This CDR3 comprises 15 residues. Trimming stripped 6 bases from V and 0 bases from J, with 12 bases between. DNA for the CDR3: TGTGCCAGCAGGGCAGACTTGAGCTCCTACAATGAGCAGTTCTTC. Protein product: CASRADLSSYNEQFF.

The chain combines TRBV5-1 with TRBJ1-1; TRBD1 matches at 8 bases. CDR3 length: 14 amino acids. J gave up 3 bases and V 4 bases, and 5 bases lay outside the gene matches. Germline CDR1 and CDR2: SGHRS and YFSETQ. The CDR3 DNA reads TGCGCCAGCAGCGTCAGGGGGCCGGACACTGAAGCTTTCTTT. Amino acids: CASSVRGPDTEAFF.

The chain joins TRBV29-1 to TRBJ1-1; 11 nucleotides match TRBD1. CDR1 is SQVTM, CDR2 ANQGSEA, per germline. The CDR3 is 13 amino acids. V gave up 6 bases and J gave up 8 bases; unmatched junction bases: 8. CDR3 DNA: TGCAGCGTACCGGGACAGGGGGTACAAGAAGCTTTCTTT. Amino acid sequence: CSVPGQGVQEAFF. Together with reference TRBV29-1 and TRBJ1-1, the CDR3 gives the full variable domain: SAVISQKPSRDICQRGTSLTIQCQVDSQVTMMFWYRQQPGQSLTLIATANQGSEATYESGFVIDKFPISRPNLTFSTLTVSNMSPEDSSIYLCSVPGQGVQEAFFGQGTRLTVV.

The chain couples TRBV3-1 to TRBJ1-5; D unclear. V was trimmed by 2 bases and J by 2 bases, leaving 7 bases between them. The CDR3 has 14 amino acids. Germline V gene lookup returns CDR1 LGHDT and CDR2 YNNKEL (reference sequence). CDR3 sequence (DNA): TGTGCCAGCAGCCAATCTCCAGGCAATCAGCCCCAGCATTTT. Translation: CASSQSPGNQPQHF.

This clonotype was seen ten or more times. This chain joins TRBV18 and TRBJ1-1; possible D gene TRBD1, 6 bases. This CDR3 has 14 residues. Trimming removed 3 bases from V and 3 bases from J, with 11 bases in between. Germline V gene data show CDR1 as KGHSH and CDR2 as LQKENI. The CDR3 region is CASSPSQGYTEAFF. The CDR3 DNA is TGTGCCAGCTCACCGTCTCAGGGGTACACTGAAGCTTTCTTT.

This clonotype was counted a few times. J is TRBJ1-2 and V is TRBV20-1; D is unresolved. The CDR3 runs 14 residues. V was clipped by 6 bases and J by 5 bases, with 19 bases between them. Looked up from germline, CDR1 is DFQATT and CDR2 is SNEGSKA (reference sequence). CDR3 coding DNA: TGCAGTGCGCCACGGGTCGGGCCGGAATATGGCTACACCTTC. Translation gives CSAPRVGPEYGYTF.

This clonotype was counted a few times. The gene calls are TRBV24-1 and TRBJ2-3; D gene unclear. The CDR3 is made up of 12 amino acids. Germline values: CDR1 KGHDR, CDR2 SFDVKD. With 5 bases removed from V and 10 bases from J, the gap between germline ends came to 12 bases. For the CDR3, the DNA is TGTGCCACCAGTGCCTCAGCTTGGCCGCAGTATTTT. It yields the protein CATSASAWPQYF.

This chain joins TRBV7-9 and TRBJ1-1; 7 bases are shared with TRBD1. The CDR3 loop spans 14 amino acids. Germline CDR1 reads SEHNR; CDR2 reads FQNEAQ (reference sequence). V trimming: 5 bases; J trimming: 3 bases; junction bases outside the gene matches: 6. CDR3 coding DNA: TGTGCCAGCAGCACCTCAGGGGGGTACACTGAAGCTTTCTTT. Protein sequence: CASSTSGGYTEAFF.

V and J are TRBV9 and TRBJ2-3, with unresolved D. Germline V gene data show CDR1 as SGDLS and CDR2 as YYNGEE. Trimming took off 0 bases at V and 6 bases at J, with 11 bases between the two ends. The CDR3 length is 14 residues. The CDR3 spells CASSVAHPRDTQYF. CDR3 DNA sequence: TGTGCCAGCAGCGTAGCTCACCCGAGGGATACGCAGTATTTT. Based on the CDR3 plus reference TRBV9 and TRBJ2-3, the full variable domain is DSGVTQTPKHLITATGQRVTLRCSPRSGDLSVYWYQQSLDQGLQFLIQYYNGEERAKGNILERFSAQQFPDLHSELNLSSLELGDSALYFCASSVAHPRDTQYFGPGTRLTVL.

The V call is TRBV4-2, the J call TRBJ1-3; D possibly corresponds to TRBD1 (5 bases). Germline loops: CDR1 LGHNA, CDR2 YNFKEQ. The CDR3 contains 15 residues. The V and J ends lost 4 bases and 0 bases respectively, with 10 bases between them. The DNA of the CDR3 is TGTGCCAGCAGCCCGCTCGGGGGCTCTGGAAACACCATATATTTT. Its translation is CASSPLGGSGNTIYF.

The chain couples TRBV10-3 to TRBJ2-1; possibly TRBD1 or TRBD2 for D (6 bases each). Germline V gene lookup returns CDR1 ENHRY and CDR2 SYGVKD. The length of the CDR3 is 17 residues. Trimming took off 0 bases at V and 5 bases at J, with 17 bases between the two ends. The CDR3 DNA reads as TGTGCCATCAGTGAGTCGAGTGGCAGGGGAGGCGACAATGAGCAGTTCTTC. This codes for CAISESSGRGGDNEQFF.

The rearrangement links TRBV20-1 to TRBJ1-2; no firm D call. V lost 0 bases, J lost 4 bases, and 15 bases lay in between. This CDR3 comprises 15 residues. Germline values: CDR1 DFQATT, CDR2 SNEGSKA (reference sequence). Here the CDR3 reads CSARDRESRFYGYTF. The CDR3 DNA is TGCAGTGCTAGAGATCGGGAATCCCGTTTCTATGGCTACACCTTC.

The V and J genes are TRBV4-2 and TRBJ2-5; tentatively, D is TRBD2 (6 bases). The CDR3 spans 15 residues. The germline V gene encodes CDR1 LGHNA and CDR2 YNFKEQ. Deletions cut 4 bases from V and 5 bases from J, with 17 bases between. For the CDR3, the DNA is TGTGCCAGCAGCCCCGAACGGGCGGGGCTTGAGACCCAGTACTTC. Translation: CASSPERAGLETQYF.

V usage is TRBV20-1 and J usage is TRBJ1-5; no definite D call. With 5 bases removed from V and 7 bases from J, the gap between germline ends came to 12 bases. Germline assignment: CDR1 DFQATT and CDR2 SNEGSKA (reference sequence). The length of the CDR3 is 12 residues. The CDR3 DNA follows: TGCAGTGCTTGGAAAACGGGGCAGCCCCAGCATTTT. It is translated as CSAWKTGQPQHF.